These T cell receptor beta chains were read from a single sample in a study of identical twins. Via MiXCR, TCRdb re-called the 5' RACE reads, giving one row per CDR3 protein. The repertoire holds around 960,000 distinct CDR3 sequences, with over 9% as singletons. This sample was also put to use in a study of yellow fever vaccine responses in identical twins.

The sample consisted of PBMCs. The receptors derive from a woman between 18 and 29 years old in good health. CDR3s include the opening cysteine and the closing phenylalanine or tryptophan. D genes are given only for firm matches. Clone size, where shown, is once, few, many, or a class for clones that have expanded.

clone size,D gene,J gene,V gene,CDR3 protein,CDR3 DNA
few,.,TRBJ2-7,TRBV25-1,CASSDGLYYEQYF,TGTGCCAGCAGTGACGGACTATACTACGAGCAGTACTTC
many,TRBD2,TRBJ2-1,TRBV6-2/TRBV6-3,CASERDSYNEQFF,TGTGCCAGCGAGCGGGATTCCTACAATGAGCAGTTCTTC
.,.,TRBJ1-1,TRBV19,CASSIGALTNTEAFF,TGTGCCAGTAGTATCGGGGCCTTAACAAACACTGAAGCTTTCTTT
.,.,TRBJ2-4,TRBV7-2,CASSEYRVFNIQYF,TGTGCCAGCAGCGAGTACAGGGTTTTCAACATTCAGTACTTC
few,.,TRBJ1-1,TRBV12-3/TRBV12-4,CASSFRWTEAFF,TGTGCCAGCAGTTTCCGGTGGACTGAAGCTTTCTTT
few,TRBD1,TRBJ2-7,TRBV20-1,CSARSGQGAYEQYF,TGCAGTGCTAGGTCAGGACAGGGGGCTTACGAGCAGTACTTC
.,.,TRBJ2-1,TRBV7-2,CASSTFLGGGNEQFF,TGTGCCAGCAGCACGTTCTTGGGGGGAGGCAATGAGCAGTTCTTC
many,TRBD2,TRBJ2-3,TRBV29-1,CSVKRELTDTQYF,TGCAGCGTTAAGCGGGAGCTCACAGATACGCAGTATTTT
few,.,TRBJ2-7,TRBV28,CATVSGADYEQYF,TGTGCCACCGTTAGTGGGGCAGACTACGAGCAGTACTTC
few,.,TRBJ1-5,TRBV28,CATLPRRGSNQPQHF,TGTGCCACCCTACCACGGCGGGGCTCCAATCAGCCCCAGCATTTT
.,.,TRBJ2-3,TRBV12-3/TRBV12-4,CASSFSHLSQYF,TGTGCCAGCAGTTTTTCGCATCTGTCGCAGTATTTT
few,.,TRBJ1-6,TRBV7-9,CASSSSLSGNNSPLHF,TGTGCCAGCAGCTCCTCCCTGTCGGGCAATAATTCACCCCTCCACTTT
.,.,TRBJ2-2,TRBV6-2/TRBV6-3,CASRHPGAGNTGELFF,TGTGCCAGCAGGCATCCCGGGGCCGGGAACACCGGGGAGCTGTTTTTT